This TCR beta chain was sequenced during a study of blood T cells in healthy people across ages (dated by TCRdb to about 2015). About the study as a whole: In model experiments, template switching captured about one uniquely barcoded TCR beta cDNA molecule for every two T cells. To track age-related changes in TCR beta repertoire diversity, the study relied on deep sequencing normalized with unique cDNA molecular identifiers. Donors were grouped into four age groups: young (average approximately 15 years), middle-aged (roughly 38), aged (roughly 62) and long-lived (around 80). To avoid experimental bias, donors of different ages were distributed randomly across sequencing lanes. Two additional independent replicas of 1 million unique cDNA reads from the same blood draw were analyzed for two donors (one aged 18 to 30 and one aged 80 or older).

Study-level results and caveats: The CMV infection status of donors was not known, potentially confounding age-related changes in expanded clonotypes. Observed TCR beta diversity per million T cells fell roughly linearly with age, and a significant reduction was already apparent by age about 38. Compared with the aged group, more naive CD4+ T cells, fewer expanded clones and increased TCR diversity were shown by the long-lived group, suggesting age selection. Estimates of total diversity based on one million sequenced T cells were considered lower bounds and underestimates. A strong correlation was found between observed TCR beta diversity and the percentage of naive T cells measured by flow cytometry. Bulk unsorted PBMC profiling prevented conclusive comparison of naive and antigen-experienced compartments.

Turning to this clonotype: The specificity of this receptor is unknown. One base away there is no much larger clone; base qualities are not given.

The 39 donors, aged about 6 to 95 years, were systemically healthy Caucasian individuals from Russia. Around 10 milliliters of peripheral blood were collected from each donor into EDTA-treated Vacutainer tubes. PBMCs were isolated by Ficoll-Paque density-gradient centrifugation, with at least 6 million obtained per sample. Total RNA was extracted from PBMCs with Trizol reagent, with at least 6 micrograms obtained per sample. For every donor, flow cytometry on a PBMC aliquot measured the percentage of naive CD45RAhigh/CD27high T cells. The germline V gene (reference sequence) supplies CDR1 SGHKS and CDR2 YYEKEE. Reading from cysteine to phenylalanine, the CDR3 counts 12 amino acids. This entry keeps only the CDR3 DNA: 36 bases, framed from base 1. V is reduced by 4 bases and J by 11 bases, leaving a spacing of 15 bases between them. Library generation was performed with 5' RACE. Instrument used: Illumina HiSeq 2500. A second roughly 7 to 11 cycle PCR used a sample-barcoded 5' primer and a J-beta primer mix. Each TCR beta cDNA molecule received a unique molecular identifier from a template-switch 5' adaptor carrying 12 random nucleotides. Each sample yielded at least 2.5 million CDR3-containing paired-end reads. The Mint cDNA synthesis kit, primed by a TRBC-specific oligonucleotide, was used to synthesize first-strand cDNA from all RNA. Following uracil-DNA glycosylase treatment, all cDNA underwent a first 18-cycle PCR with the universal primers M1SS and BC2_uni_R. The original methods were these. Each sample was normalized by randomly selecting 1 million high-quality reads, each carrying a distinct molecular identifier. Instead of being binned into consensus sequences, reads with shared molecular identifiers were discarded. MiTCR, set to a Q25 quality threshold and the strictest error-elimination algorithm, was used for CDR3 identification, clonotype clustering and error correction. A nonparametric unseen species model with Euler transformation was used to estimate a lower bound on total TCR beta diversity. TCRdb trimmed the raw reads at Q25, called clones with MiXCR and kept productive beta chains. Here each entry gathers all rows of one CDR3 protein and keeps the most common genes and DNA. In this record, the V and J calls reflect TCRdb's handling and not the investigators' own analysis. Across this sample there are some 710,000 distinct CDR3 sequences, with around half seen only once. 15% to 20% of the sample is in the top ten clones.

The source of this sequence is a man older than 75 in good health. This chain is built from TRBV5-5 and TRBJ2-5, with TRBD2 perhaps the D gene, on 6 matching bases. The sample was blood. The CDR3 has the sequence CASSRLDNEQYF. The DNA is TGTGCCAGCAGCCGACTAGACAATGAGCAGTACTTC.